This T cell receptor (beta chain) comes out of a study of technical replicates of blood from a handful of donors. Germline V CDR1 and CDR2: SGHNT, YENEEA. The CDR3 is made up of 13 amino acids. Between the trimmed V and J ends, which lost 3 bases and 10 bases, there was a span of 14 bases. Clones were sequenced by immunoSEQ multiplex PCR, and TCRdb holds only the in-frame ones, with some missing. The sample holds tens of thousands of clones, approximately 90% seen once. The TCR sequence derives from a human donor in good health. Some clones in this sample may be carry-over from other donors' samples. Sample: PBMCs. The chain couples TRBV11-3 to TRBJ2-3, with TRBD2 as a possible D gene (5 bases). Written as DNA, the CDR3 is TGTGCCAGCAGCTTTTACTCAACTAGTTCGCAGTATTTT. Protein product: CASSFYSTSSQYF.